This T cell receptor beta chain was captured by sequencing in a study of blood T cell repertoires in COVID-19. Study details: Nucleic acid was either cDNA or gDNA, and it came from T cells, B-cell-depleted T cells, or PBMCs.

Looked up from germline, CDR1 is LGHDT and CDR2 is YNNKEL (reference sequence). CDR3 length: 12 residues. V shed 0 bases and J shed 11 bases, with 10 bases lying between them. Authors' methods: Reference gene primer amplification in the assay estimated nucleated cell counts. Method: immunoSEQ multiplex PCR; TCRdb's copy keeps in-frame clones and lacks some. Clonal size and the V and J genes are those of that table, whereas D and trimming came from the DNA. The data show 55,000 to 80,000 clones, nearly 90% seen once. This receptor was identified in a man older than 75 with acute or convalescent COVID-19. The chain joins TRBV3-1 (or the pseudogene TRBV3-2) to TRBJ1-1; D ambiguous. Input material: peripheral blood. CDR3 region: CASSQEPPRAFF. The DNA of the CDR3 is TGTGCCAGCAGCCAAGAACCTCCTCGGGCTTTCTTT.